This TCR beta chain derives from a study of T cell responses to AZD1222 COVID-19 vaccine listed by TCRdb under 2021. Describing the broader study: AZD1222 recipients given second doses at about 4 weeks or at about 12 weeks were pooled, since spike-specific TCR depth and breadth were not found to differ between the two schedules. Trial participants were enrolled by age into subgroups of 18-55, 56-69 and 70-plus years, and around 150, 28 and 57 TCR-sequenced participants, respectively, were included in these subgroups. A total of approximately 240 trial participants underwent TCR sequencing, of whom approximately 210 received two doses of AZD1222 and approximately 25 received two doses of the MenACWY control vaccine. Results and caveats for the whole study, not just this receptor: Because no samples from the day 14 peak response were available, repertoires could be characterized only after the peak T cell response. Only six AZD1222 recipients were SARS-CoV-2 seropositive at baseline, limiting conclusions about previously exposed vaccinees. Most participants were white British and females outnumbered males, and the authors suggested that clonal diversity may have been underestimated. The 56-69-year group was small, and its depth increase did not reach significance, likely because of low power. Spike-specific TCR breadth and depth rose significantly after two AZD1222 doses compared with day 0 and with MenACWY recipients. Reportedly, almost half of the unique spike-specific TCRs recognized epitopes lying outside the regions that are mutated in the B.1.351 and B.1.1.7 variants. The vaccine-associated CD4 TCRs covered the entire spike protein, and the dominant responses fell in regions 160-218 and 743-854.

Reading the label with the study, this specimen's time point is: baseline before first vaccination. Vaccinee samples came from UK trials COV001 and COV002, including a single-blind randomized controlled phase 2/3 trial of AZD1222 (ChAdOx1 nCoV-19) in healthy adults. Trial participant PBMC samples were collected at day 0 and day 28 after the second dose for TCRbeta chain sequencing. Turning to this clone: The specificity of this receptor is unknown. Per-base qualities were not stored, and no clone one base away is much larger.

The CDR3 regions of human TCRbeta chains were analyzed by immunosequencing. The original pipeline was this. Repertoire TCRs were checked for matches against a reference library of SARS-CoV-2-specific TCRs that had been generated using the MIRA antigen-specificity platform. Breadth meant the fraction of unique TCRs that were SARS-CoV-2-associated, whereas depth meant the fraction of total T cells that were SARS-CoV-2-associated. Using the MIRA data, each spike-specific TCR was assigned both to the spike region to which the TCR was reactive and to a CD4 or CD8 class. Log10-transformed breadth and depth values were compared by one-way ANOVA with Sidak's multiple comparisons tests. TCRdb holds this immuneACCESS table with in-frame rearrangements only. Some clones are missing; in checked studies, unresolved V genes explain under half, and the rest has no known cause. That table gives V, J and clone size, and the DNA gave D and trimming. Recorded for this sample are 100,000 to 150,000 clones; about 90% of them occurred a single time. Approximately 5.4% of the sample lies in the top ten.

Taken from the germline V gene (reference sequence), the CDR1 and CDR2 loops are LNHDA and SQIVND. V is cut by 3 bases and J by 0 bases, and the space between the germline ends is 8 bases. There are 14 amino acids in the CDR3, from cysteine to phenylalanine inclusive. This entry keeps only the CDR3 DNA: 42 bases, framed from base 1. The receptor chain draws on TRBV19 and TRBJ1-1, with the D gene not confidently named. Sequencing used peripheral blood, obtained on day 0 of AZD1222 vaccination. This TCR came from an adult in good health. The bases are TGTGCCAGTAGTATGCAGGTCATGAACACTGAAGCTTTCTTT. The resulting protein is CASSMQVMNTEAFF. Full variable domain (CDR3 extended with the reference TRBV19 and TRBJ1-1 proteins): DGGITQSPKYLFRKEGQNVTLSCEQNLNHDAMYWYRQDPGQGLRLIYYSQIVNDFQKGDIAEGYSVSREKKESFPLTVTSAQKNPTAFYLCASSMQVMNTEAFFGQGTRLTVV.